This TCR beta chain was documented in a study of tumor T cells in aggressive B-cell lymphoma. This CDR3 is 16 amino acids long. With V trimmed by 3 bases and J by 2 bases, 6 bases remained unmatched. Looked up from germline, CDR1 is SGHNT and CDR2 is YENEEA. Using immunoSEQ multiplex PCR, the repertoire was profiled, and TCRdb retains in-frame clones only, with some absent. The top ten clones hold more than 4% of a sample with 10,000 or so clones, 65% to 90% of them seen once. In its sample, this clone was seen once. Sequencing was performed on tumor tissue. The chain couples TRBV11-3 to TRBJ2-1; TRBD2 aligns across 8 bases. The sequence derives from an adult with diffuse large B cell lymphoma. The DNA of the CDR3 is TGTGCCAGCAGCTTTCGGGGGGGGACCGCCTACAATGAGCAGTTCTTC. It is translated as CASSFRGGTAYNEQFF. Full variable domain (missing parts from reference TRBV11-3 and TRBJ2-1): EAGVVQSPRYKIIEKKQPVAFWCNPISGHNTLYWYLQNLGQGPELLIRYENEEAVDDSQLPKDRFSAERLKGVDSTLKIQPAELGDSAVYLCASSFRGGTAYNEQFFGPGTRLTVL.